One and the same sample provided the 20 T cell receptor beta chains below, sequenced in a study of cytomegalovirus exposure and HLA in healthy donors (dated by TCRdb to about 2017). The library was built by means of the immunoSEQ multiplex PCR assay. For the multiplex PCR, a mixture combining 60 forward primers for TCR Vbeta segments and 13 reverse primers for TCR Jbeta segments was used. TCRdb took this table from immuneACCESS and kept in-frame rearrangements with V and J called. Such tables lack part of the clones; where checked against another copy, unresolved V genes explain under half of the gap, and the rest is unexplained. This sample lists some 100,000 clones; approximately 71% were detected once. In total, the top ten clones hold around 8.1% of the sample. The sequenced material came from PBMCs. Source of these receptors: a man between 35 and 55 years old in good health and CMV-seronegative.

The gene calls are TRBV30 and TRBJ2-7, with 7 bases lining up with TRBD1. The germline V gene has CDR1 GTSNPN and CDR2 SVGIG (reference sequence). J lost 7 bases, V lost 5 bases, and 23 bases had no gene match. The CDR3 is 17 residues long. The CDR3 region is CAWQNRGALNPYGEQYF. The CDR3 DNA reads TGTGCCTGGCAAAACAGGGGAGCACTGAACCCCTACGGTGAGCAGTACTTC.

The V gene is TRBV13, the J gene TRBJ2-7, with D possibly being TRBD2 (5 bases). Germline CDR1 and CDR2: PRHDT and FYEKMQ (reference sequence). The V gene lost 4 bases and the J gene lost 2 bases, with 12 bases spanning the gap. This CDR3 spans 14 amino acids. CDR3 bases: TGTGCCAGCAGCTCCCGACTAACGCCCTACGAGCAGTACTTC. Protein product: CASSSRLTPYEQYF.

The chain links TRBV2 to TRBJ2-3; D is uncertain. V gave up 6 bases and J gave up 1 base, with 11 bases separating them. This CDR3 is built from 14 residues. CDR1 and CDR2 from the germline V gene are SNHLY and FYNNEI. The chain's CDR3 is CASSALTGTDTQYF. As DNA, the CDR3 is TGTGCCAGCAGCGCTCTAACAGGCACAGATACGCAGTATTTT.

The rearrangement uses TRBV12-1 and TRBJ2-1; the table's D call of TRBD1 was not tested on the DNA. TRBV12-1 is annotated as a pseudogene. The CDR3 is made up of 15 amino acids. The CDR3, as DNA: TGTGCCAGCAGCTTTGGGGGCCAGGTGCACAATGAGCAGTTCTTC. It translates to CASSFGGQVHNEQFF.

This chain uses TRBV19 with TRBJ2-5; 8 bases fit TRBD2. This CDR3 comprises 16 residues. Trimming took 3 bases from V and 4 from J; bases not matched to a gene: 10. CDR1 is LNHDA and CDR2 is SQIVND in the germline V gene (reference sequence). The CDR3 loop is CASSIGSGALRETQYF. The CDR3 nucleotides are TGTGCCAGTAGTATTGGTAGCGGGGCTCTTCGAGAGACCCAGTACTTC.

This chain connects TRBV27 to TRBJ2-3, with TRBD1 matching over 9 bases. Germline V gene data show CDR1 as MNHEY and CDR2 as SMNVEV (reference sequence). The length of the CDR3 is 16 residues. V lost 0 bases to trimming and J lost 3 bases; unmatched junction nucleotides: 4. This chain's CDR3 is CASSLSTGGATDTQYF. CDR3 DNA sequence: TGTGCCAGCAGTTTATCTACAGGGGGCGCGACAGATACGCAGTATTTT.

The chain links TRBV5-1 to TRBJ1-1; 9 nucleotides agree with TRBD1. The CDR3 totals 16 residues. Trimming cost V 0 bases and J 3 bases; bases outside gene matches: 6. Germline CDR1 is SGHRS and CDR2 is YFSETQ. The DNA of the CDR3 is TGCGCCAGCAGCTTGGAAACAGGGGGCCGGGACACTGAAGCTTTCTTT. Its protein is CASSLETGGRDTEAFF.

This clone was recorded a few times. The gene calls are TRBV7-6 and TRBJ1-2; D ambiguous. Germline V lookup: CDR1 SGHVS, CDR2 FNYEAQ. The ends were cut back, 4 bases at V and 3 bases at J, with 9 bases in the middle. The CDR3 is 13 residues long. Written as DNA, the CDR3 is TGTGCCAGCAGCTCGAGGGATGACTATGGCTACACCTTC. The encoded protein is CASSSRDDYGYTF.

J is TRBJ1-1 and V is TRBV2; no clear D gene. Germline loops: CDR1 SNHLY, CDR2 FYNNEI. Between the trimmed V and J ends, which lost 6 bases and 6 bases, there was a span of 8 bases. There are 11 residues in the CDR3. CDR3 residues: CASSPVAEAFF. The CDR3 coding sequence is TGTGCCAGCAGCCCGGTTGCTGAAGCTTTCTTT.

This clone was picked up a small number of times. The rearrangement uses TRBV5-1 and TRBJ2-1; 12 nucleotides agree with TRBD2. The V and J ends lost 4 bases and 9 bases, in that order; junction bases with no gene match: 14. Germline V gene sequence: CDR1 SGHRS, CDR2 YFSETQ. This CDR3 is built from 17 residues. This chain's CDR3 is CASSVSPSGGATGEQFF. CDR3 DNA: TGCGCCAGCAGCGTGTCGCCTAGCGGGGGGGCAACGGGTGAGCAGTTCTTC.

This chain joins TRBV7-3 and TRBJ2-2, with D maybe TRBD1 (5 bases). This CDR3 spans 12 amino acids. Germline V lookup: CDR1 SGHTA, CDR2 FQGTGA. V shed 3 bases and J shed 8 bases, with 7 bases lying between them. The CDR3 DNA is TGTGCCAGCAGCTTGAACAGGGGGGAGCTGTTTTTT. It yields the protein CASSLNRGELFF.

V and J are TRBV2 and TRBJ2-7; 12 bases line up with TRBD1. Germline V gene data show CDR1 as SNHLY and CDR2 as FYNNEI. After removal of 6 bases from V and 2 bases from J, the junction contained 5 bases not matched to a gene. The CDR3 sequence is 15 residues long. In DNA form, the CDR3 reads TGTGCCAGCAGGGGACAGGGGGCTTTGGCCTACGAGCAGTACTTC. It translates to CASRGQGALAYEQYF.

The rearrangement uses TRBV15 and TRBJ2-2, with 8 positions matching TRBD2. The CDR3 loop spans 16 amino acids. Germline values: CDR1 LNHNV, CDR2 YYDKDF (reference sequence). Trimming at V came to 3 bases and at J to 0 bases, leaving 3 bases not matched to a gene. The CDR3 protein is CATSSSGLANTGELFF. In DNA form, the CDR3 reads TGTGCCACCAGCAGTTCGGGACTAGCGAACACCGGGGAGCTGTTTTTT.

The V call is TRBV6-1, the J call TRBJ1-1; the D gene is possibly TRBD1 (6 bases). This CDR3 region has 12 residues. V gave up 2 bases and J gave up 11 bases, with 12 bases separating them. CDR1 and CDR2 from the germline V gene are MNHNS and SASEGT. This CDR3 is CASSELGRGAFF. CDR3 DNA sequence: TGTGCCAGCAGTGAATTGGGGAGGGGGGCTTTCTTT.

The gene calls are TRBV4-3 and TRBJ1-2; D not resolved. The germline V and J ends were trimmed by 1 base and 8 bases, with 23 bases remaining between them. The CDR3 is 17 residues long. Germline V lookup: CDR1 LGHNA, CDR2 YSLEER. CDR3 loop: CASSQARGGVITSGYTF. The CDR3, as DNA: TGCGCCAGCAGCCAAGCCCGTGGTGGAGTCATAACTAGCGGCTACACCTTC.

This clone was counted once. This rearrangement joins TRBV4-1 to TRBJ1-5; D remains unclear. The ends were cut back, 8 bases at V and 9 bases at J, with 23 bases in the middle. Germline-derived CDR1 and CDR2 are MGHRA and YSYEKL. This CDR3 contains 15 residues. The CDR3 bases are TGCGCCAGCCGCGAGAGGCCCGGAGCAATCATGCCCCAGCATTTT. Translation: CASRERPGAIMPQHF.

J is TRBJ2-1 and V is TRBV19, with TRBD2 matching over 13 bases. Germline assignment: CDR1 LNHDA and CDR2 SQIVND (reference sequence). J was trimmed by 8 bases and V by 8 bases; bases with no gene match: 9. The CDR3 length is 15 residues. Here the CDR3 reads CASFPGLAGSDEQFF. For the CDR3, the DNA is TGTGCCAGTTTCCCGGGACTAGCGGGGAGCGATGAGCAGTTCTTC.

The chain combines TRBV29-1 with TRBJ1-6, with 7 bases fitting TRBD1. Per the germline V gene, CDR1 is SQVTM and CDR2 is ANQGSEA. This CDR3 has 16 residues. With 3 bases clipped from V and 4 bases from J, the junction kept 9 bases outside the gene matches. The chain's CDR3 is CSVERVGDRYNSPLHF. The CDR3 region has the DNA TGCAGCGTTGAGAGGGTTGGGGACAGATATAATTCACCCCTCCACTTT.

The V and J genes are TRBV4-3 and TRBJ1-5; tentatively, D is TRBD1 (6 bases). This CDR3 spans 15 amino acids. V gave up 0 bases and J gave up 4 bases, with 10 bases separating them. Germline CDR1 LGHNA, CDR2 YSLEER. The CDR3 region has the DNA TGCGCCAGCAGCCAAGAGCGGGGGCCTAATCAGCCCCAGCATTTT. Protein sequence: CASSQERGPNQPQHF.

There are a few counts of this clone. The chain has TRBV29-1 and TRBJ2-7; perhaps TRBD1 as D (5 bases). V was pared by 4 bases and J by 2 bases, with 12 bases between. Germline CDR1 reads SQVTM; CDR2 reads ANQGSEA. The CDR3 contains 13 residues. DNA for the CDR3: TGCAGCGTTGGTGGGGCAGTTGCCTACGAGCAGTACTTC. It specifies CSVGGAVAYEQYF.